This TCR beta chain originates from a study of blood T cell repertoires in COVID-19. On the study more broadly: Material from acute and convalescent COVID-19 was sourced from the United States, Italy and Spain. T cells, B-cell-depleted T cells, or PBMCs provided the cDNA or gDNA that served as material.

The CDR3 totals 14 residues. Germline V gene lookup returns CDR1 ENHRY and CDR2 SYGVKD. V lost 4 bases to trimming and J lost 3 bases, with 12 bases between them. Authors' data handling: Estimation of nucleated cell counts was performed using reference gene primer amplification. Sequenced by immunoSEQ multiplex PCR; TCRdb stores in-frame clones only, minus some. V and J calls and clone size are given by that table; D and trimming were obtained from the DNA. Counted here are roughly 200,000 clones, more than 75% occurring once; the ten biggest clones make up around 6%. This chain connects TRBV10-3 to TRBJ1-2, with D possibly being TRBD1 (6 bases). The TCR was taken from a man aged 35 to 55 with active or convalescent COVID-19. Sequenced: peripheral blood. The CDR3: CAISGGGSYYGYTF. The CDR3 DNA is TGTGCCATCAGTGGGGGGGGCTCCTACTATGGCTACACCTTC.